This T cell receptor beta chain was observed in a study of cytomegalovirus exposure and HLA in healthy donors. Notes on the study in general: Across donors, sequencing depth was assumed by presence/absence analyses to be roughly uniform. 150 or so TCR beta chains were listed as cytomegalovirus-associated. Only CMV serostatus was available as immune exposure information.

A word on this clone: Its antigen is not identified.

CDR1 is SQVTM and CDR2 is ANQGSEA in the germline V gene. Trimming shortened V by 0 bases and J by 4 bases, and 9 bases separated the two germline ends. The CDR3 covers 13 residues. PCR primers comprised 60 Vbeta and 13 Jbeta primers. Profiled with immunoSEQ multiplex PCR; TCRdb holds only in-frame clones, not every one. The sample includes under 200,000 clones, roughly 80% seen only once; the top ten take 5% to 7%. Though probably carrying unrecorded immune exposures, donors were nominally healthy at sampling. This sequence originates from a man between 35 and 55 years old in good health and CMV-seronegative. The chain links TRBV29-1 to TRBJ1-2; a weak D match, TRBD1 (6 bases). The sequenced material came from PBMCs. CDR3 in amino acids: CSVEEGGFYGYTF. The CDR3 DNA reads TGCAGCGTTGAAGAAGGGGGTTTCTATGGCTACACCTTC.